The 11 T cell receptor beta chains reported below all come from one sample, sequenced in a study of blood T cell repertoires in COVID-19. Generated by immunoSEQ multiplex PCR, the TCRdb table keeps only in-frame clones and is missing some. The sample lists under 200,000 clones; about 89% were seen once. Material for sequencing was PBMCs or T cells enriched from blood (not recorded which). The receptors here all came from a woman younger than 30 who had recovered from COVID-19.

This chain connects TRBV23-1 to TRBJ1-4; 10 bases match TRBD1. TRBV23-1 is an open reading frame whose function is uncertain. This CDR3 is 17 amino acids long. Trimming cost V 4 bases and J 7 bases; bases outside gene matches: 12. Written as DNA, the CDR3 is TGCGCCAGCAGTCTACCGCCGGCCGGGACAGGGGTTGAAAAACTGTTTTTT. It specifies CASSLPPAGTGVEKLFF.

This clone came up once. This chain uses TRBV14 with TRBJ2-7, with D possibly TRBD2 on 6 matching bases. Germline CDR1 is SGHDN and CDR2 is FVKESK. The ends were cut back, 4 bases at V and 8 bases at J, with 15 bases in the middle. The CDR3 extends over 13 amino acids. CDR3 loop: CASSPGLAIKQYF. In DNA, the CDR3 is TGTGCCAGCAGCCCGGGGCTAGCGATCAAGCAGTACTTC.

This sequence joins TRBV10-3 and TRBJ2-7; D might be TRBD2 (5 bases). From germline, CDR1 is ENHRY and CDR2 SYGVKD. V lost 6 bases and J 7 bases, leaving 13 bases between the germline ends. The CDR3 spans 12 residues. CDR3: CAISPDLVEQYF. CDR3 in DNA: TGTGCCATCAGCCCGGACTTGGTGGAGCAGTACTTC.

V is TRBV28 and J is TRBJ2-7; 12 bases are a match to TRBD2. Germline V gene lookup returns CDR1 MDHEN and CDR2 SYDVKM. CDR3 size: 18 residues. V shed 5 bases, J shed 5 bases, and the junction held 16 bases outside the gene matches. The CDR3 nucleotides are TGTGCCAGCAGTCCAGGACTCCGACTAGCGGGAGTTATTAACGAGCAGTACTTC. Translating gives CASSPGLRLAGVINEQYF. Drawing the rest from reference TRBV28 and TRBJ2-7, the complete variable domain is DVKVTQSSRYLVKRTGEKVFLECVQDMDHENMFWYRQDPGLGLRLIYFSYDVKMKEKGDIPEGYSVSREKKERFSLILESASTNQTSMYLCASSPGLRLAGVINEQYFGPGTRLTVT.

The CDR3 here is CASSPYLFDTQYF. CDR3 sequence (DNA): TGCGCCAGCAGCCCCTATCTCTTCGATACGCAGTATTTT. This chain links TRBV4-1 with TRBJ2-3; D unclear. Trimming pared 4 bases from V and 6 bases from J, leaving 11 bases between. Germline loops: CDR1 MGHRA, CDR2 YSYEKL. The CDR3 is 13 amino acids.

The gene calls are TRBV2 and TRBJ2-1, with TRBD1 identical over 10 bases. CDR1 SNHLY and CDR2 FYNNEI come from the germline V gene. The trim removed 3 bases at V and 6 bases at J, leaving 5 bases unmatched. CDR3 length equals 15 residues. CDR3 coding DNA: TGTGCCAGCAGTGACCCGGGACAGGGGTCCAATGAGCAGTTCTTC. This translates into CASSDPGQGSNEQFF.

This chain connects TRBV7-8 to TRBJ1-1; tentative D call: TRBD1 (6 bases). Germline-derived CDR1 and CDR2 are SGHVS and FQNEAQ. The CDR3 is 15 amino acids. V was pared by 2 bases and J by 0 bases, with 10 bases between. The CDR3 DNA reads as TGTGCCAGCAGCTTATTAACAGGGATGAACACTGAAGCTTTCTTT. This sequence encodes CASSLLTGMNTEAFF.

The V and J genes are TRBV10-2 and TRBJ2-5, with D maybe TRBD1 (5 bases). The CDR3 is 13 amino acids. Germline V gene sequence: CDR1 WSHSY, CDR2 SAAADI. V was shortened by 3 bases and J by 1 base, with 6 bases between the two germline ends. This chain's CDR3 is CASSEQVQETQYF. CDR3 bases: TGCGCCAGCAGTGAACAGGTCCAAGAGACCCAGTACTTC.

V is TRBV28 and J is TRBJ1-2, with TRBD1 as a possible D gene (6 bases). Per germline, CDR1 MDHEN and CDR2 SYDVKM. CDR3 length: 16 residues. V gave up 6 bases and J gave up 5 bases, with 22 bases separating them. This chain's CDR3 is CASSRQEIGLLYGYTF. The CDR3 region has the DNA TGTGCCAGCAGCCGACAGGAGATCGGACTGCTTTATGGCTACACCTTC.

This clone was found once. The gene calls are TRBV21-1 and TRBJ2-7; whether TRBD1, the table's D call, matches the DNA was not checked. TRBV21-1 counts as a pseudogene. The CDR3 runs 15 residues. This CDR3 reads CASSTHRDRSNEQYF. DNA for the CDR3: TGTGCCAGCAGCACCCACCGGGACAGATCGAACGAGCAGTACTTC.

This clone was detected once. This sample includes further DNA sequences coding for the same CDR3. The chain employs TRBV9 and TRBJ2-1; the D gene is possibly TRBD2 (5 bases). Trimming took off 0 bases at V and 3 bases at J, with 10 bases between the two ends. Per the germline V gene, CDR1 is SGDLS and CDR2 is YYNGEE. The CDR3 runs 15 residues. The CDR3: CASSVALADYNEQFF. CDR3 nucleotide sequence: TGTGCCAGCAGCGTAGCCCTAGCAGACTACAATGAGCAGTTCTTC.